Included here is one T cell receptor beta chain sequence, with context. This sample is part of a study of T cell clusters in autoimmune cytopenias. Germline V gene lookup returns CDR1 SGHRS and CDR2 YFSETQ. CDR3 length equals 16 residues. Multiplex touch-down PCR amplified TRB using TRB-A and TRB-B pools in one tube. TCRdb re-called the multiplex PCR reads; one entry per CDR3 protein, DNA not given. Its table records approximately 12,000 distinct CDR3 sequences. TRB was amplified from about 270 ng of peripheral blood genomic DNA per sample. This sample also appeared in a second study, on T cell repertoires in aging, cancer and after chemotherapy.

The receptor was isolated from a human donor in good health. The sequencing input was peripheral blood. The V gene is TRBV5-1, the J gene TRBJ1-3; TCRdb lists TRBD1, though no DNA is available to test this call. The CDR3 protein is CASSLEKGASGNTIYF.